This T cell receptor beta chain stems from a study of cytomegalovirus exposure and HLA in healthy donors. At the level of the study: As an earlier analysis found, 150 million to 200 million T cells yielded about 120 million unique TCR beta sequences. Study-wide findings and caveats: Beyond CMV serostatus, there was no information to go on about immune exposure. Rarity marked most TCR sequences, yet some public TCRs occurred in many donors.

The PCR had 60 Vbeta and 13 Jbeta primers. In the authors' methods: A later analysis counted 65 million to 90 million unique TCR beta chains, around 10 million shared. Profiled with immunoSEQ multiplex PCR; TCRdb holds only in-frame clones, not every one. D and trimming were read from the DNA, whereas the V and J calls and clone size are those reported in that table. The sample lists under 200,000 clones; 75% to 90% were seen once. V lost 3 bases and J lost 10; bases outside the gene matches: 5. Germline lookup yields CDR1 LNHDA and CDR2 SQIVND (reference sequence). This CDR3 has 12 residues. Concerning this clone itself: The antigen is not known.

The sequence came from a man aged 30 to 45 in good health and CMV-seronegative. Input material: PBMCs. This chain uses TRBV19 with TRBJ1-1; 7 nucleotides match TRBD1. The CDR3 loop is CASSIRQGSAFF. CDR3 bases: TGTGCCAGTAGTATCCGACAGGGTTCAGCTTTCTTT.